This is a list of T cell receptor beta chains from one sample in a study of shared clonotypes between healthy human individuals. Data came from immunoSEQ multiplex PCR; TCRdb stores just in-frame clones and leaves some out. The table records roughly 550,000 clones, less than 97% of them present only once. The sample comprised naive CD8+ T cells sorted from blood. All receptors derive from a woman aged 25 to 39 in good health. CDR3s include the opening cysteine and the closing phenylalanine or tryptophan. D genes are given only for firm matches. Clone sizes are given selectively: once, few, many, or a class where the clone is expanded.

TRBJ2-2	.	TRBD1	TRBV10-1	CASSEGTGFTGELFF	TGCGCCAGCAGTGAGGGGACAGGATTCACCGGGGAGCTGTTTTTT
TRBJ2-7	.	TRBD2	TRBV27	CASSLRLAGNEQYF	TGTGCCAGCAGTTTAAGACTAGCGGGAAACGAGCAGTACTTC
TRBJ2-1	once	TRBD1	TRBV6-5	CASSPGTGVQFF	TGTGCCAGCAGCCCCGGGACAGGGGTGCAGTTCTTC
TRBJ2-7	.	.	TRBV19	CASVSGAPSYEQYF	TGTGCCAGTGTTAGCGGAGCTCCGTCCTACGAGCAGTACTTC
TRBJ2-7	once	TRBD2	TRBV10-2	CASSASGRTYEQYF	TGCGCCAGCAGTGCTAGCGGGAGAACCTACGAGCAGTACTTC
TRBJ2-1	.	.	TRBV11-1	CASSFSAYNEQFF	TGTGCCAGCAGCTTTAGCGCGTACAATGAGCAGTTCTTC
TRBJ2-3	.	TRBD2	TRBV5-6	CASNGAGVQDTQYF	TGTGCCAGCAACGGAGCGGGAGTACAAGATACGCAGTATTTT
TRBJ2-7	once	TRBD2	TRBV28	CASSLRGSGRANEQYF	TGTGCCAGCAGTTTGAGGGGTAGCGGGAGGGCTAACGAGCAGTACTTC
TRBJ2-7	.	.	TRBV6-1	CASMARDSTYEQYF	TGTGCCAGCATGGCCCGGGACTCGACCTACGAGCAGTACTTC
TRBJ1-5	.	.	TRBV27	CASSTGTDGSRPQHF	TGTGCCAGCAGTACGGGGACCGACGGAAGCCGCCCCCAGCATTTT
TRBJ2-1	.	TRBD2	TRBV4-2	CASSQEGSGGIYNEQFF	TGTGCCAGCAGCCAAGAAGGTAGCGGGGGGATATACAATGAGCAGTTCTTC
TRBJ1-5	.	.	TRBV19	CASSIRDSNQPQHF	TGTGCCAGTAGTATAAGAGATAGCAATCAGCCCCAGCATTTT
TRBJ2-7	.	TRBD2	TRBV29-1	CSVVDGRTLGEQYF	TGCAGCGTTGTTGACGGGAGGACTTTGGGAGAGCAGTACTTC
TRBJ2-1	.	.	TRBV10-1	CASSDRSYNEQFF	TGCGCCAGCAGTGATCGCAGCTACAATGAGCAGTTCTTC
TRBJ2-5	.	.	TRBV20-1	CSARDWYF	TGCAGTGCTAGAGATTGGTACTTC
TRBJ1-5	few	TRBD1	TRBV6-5	CASSYGQGYQPQHF	TGTGCCAGCAGTTACGGACAGGGGTATCAGCCCCAGCATTTT
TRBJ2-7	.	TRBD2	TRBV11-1	CASSAGTSASYEQYF	TGTGCCAGCAGCGCAGGGACTAGCGCGTCCTACGAGCAGTACTTC
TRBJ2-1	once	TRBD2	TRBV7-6	CASRDRLAADNEQFF	TGTGCCAGCAGGGATAGACTAGCGGCAGACAATGAGCAGTTCTTC
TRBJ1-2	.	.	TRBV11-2	CASSLYGGGGPYGYTF	TGTGCCAGCAGCTTATACGGGGGGGGAGGTCCCTATGGCTACACCTTC
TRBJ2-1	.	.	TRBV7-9	CASSLVHLAPSYNEQFF	TGTGCCAGCAGCTTAGTTCACCTAGCGCCTTCCTACAATGAGCAGTTCTTC
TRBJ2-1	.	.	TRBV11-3	CASSVWGNNNEQFF	TGTGCCAGCAGCGTTTGGGGGAATAACAATGAGCAGTTCTTC
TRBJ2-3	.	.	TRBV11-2	CASSWGQGWRDTQYF	TGTGCCAGCAGCTGGGGTCAGGGTTGGAGAGATACGCAGTATTTT
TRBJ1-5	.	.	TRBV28	CASSLQENQPQHF	TGTGCCAGCAGTTTACAAGAAAATCAGCCCCAGCATTTT
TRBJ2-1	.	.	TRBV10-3	CAISDSNEQFF	TGTGCCATCAGTGATAGCAATGAGCAGTTCTTC
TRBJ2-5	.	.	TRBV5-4	CASSKDGQETQYF	TGTGCCAGCAGCAAGGACGGGCAAGAGACCCAGTACTTC
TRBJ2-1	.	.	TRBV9	CASSESGYLKAYNEQFF	TGTGCCAGCAGCGAAAGCGGGTACCTAAAGGCATACAATGAGCAGTTCTTC
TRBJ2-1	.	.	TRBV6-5	CASGQSSYNEQFF	TGTGCCAGCGGGCAGAGCTCCTACAATGAGCAGTTCTTC
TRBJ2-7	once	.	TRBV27	CASSFAGLTYEQYF	TGTGCCAGCAGTTTTGCGGGACTTACCTACGAGCAGTACTTC
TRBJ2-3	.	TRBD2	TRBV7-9	CASSPGGLDTQYF	TGTGCCAGCAGCCCGGGAGGGTTAGATACGCAGTATTTT
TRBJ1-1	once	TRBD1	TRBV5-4	CASSLDQGVRFVNTEAFF	TGTGCCAGCAGCTTGGATCAGGGGGTAAGGTTTGTAAACACTGAAGCTTTCTTT
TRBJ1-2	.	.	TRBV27	CASRVQGSYGYTF	TGTGCCAGCAGGGTACAAGGAAGCTATGGCTACACCTTC